This TCR beta chain was captured by sequencing in a study of neurological immune-mediated disorders. CDR3 length equals 16 residues. The germline V gene encodes CDR1 LNHDA and CDR2 SQIVND (reference sequence). With 9 bases clipped from V and 9 bases from J, the junction kept 22 bases outside the gene matches. This clonotype showed up many times. TCRdb re-called the 5' RACE reads through MiXCR, storing one row per CDR3 protein. The table records 95,000 or so distinct CDR3 sequences, around 3.3% of them present only once. The receptor's source is a woman under 30 with multiple sclerosis. The chain couples TRBV19 to TRBJ1-1, with 7 bases that match TRBD1. Sequencing used PBMCs. The CDR3: CASSEGASTFTEKAFF. The CDR3 region has the DNA TGTGCCAGCTCGGAGGGGGCGTCTACCTTCACTGAAAAAGCTTTCTTT.